This T cell receptor beta chain was identified during a study of cytomegalovirus exposure and HLA in healthy donors. Study as a whole: One earlier analysis, a look at 200 million or so T cells, found roughly 120 million unique TCR beta sequences. General study points: In an earlier analysis, most TCR beta V segments were productive about 87% or about 30% of the time. Reports described diagnosis of cytomegalovirus status by the classifier as highly specific and sensitive.

With respect to this clone: Its target is unknown.

The V gene end was trimmed by 0 bases and the J gene end by 2 bases; junction bases not matched to a gene: 5. Germline CDR1 is SGHRS and CDR2 is YFSETQ. The CDR3 is made up of 15 amino acids. This PCR relied on a set of 60 Vbeta primers and 13 Jbeta primers. Method: immunoSEQ multiplex PCR; TCRdb's copy keeps in-frame clones and lacks some. The table records 75,000 or so clones, about 66% of them present only once. Sample: PBMCs. The sequence came from a man aged 40-49 years in good health and CMV-seropositive. The chain has TRBV5-1 and TRBJ2-7, with 7 bases lining up with TRBD1. The CDR3 DNA reads as TGCGCCAGCAGCTTGGCCCGACAGGGCCCCTACGAGCAGTACTTC. Amino acid sequence: CASSLARQGPYEQYF.